This T cell receptor (beta chain) was sequenced for a study of CD8 T cells in Susac syndrome. Study as a whole: Treatment status at blood draw for the Susac syndrome patients was therapy-naive, corticosteroids, or intravenous immunoglobulin alone. Study-level findings and limits: The authors acknowledged that the study's TCR sequencing and HLA analysis involved relatively few individuals.

Note on this clonotype: Its cognate antigen is unknown.

TCR beta from blood CD8+ and CD4+ T cells was sequenced. FACS enriched CD8+ TEMRA cells, while bulk CD8+ and CD4+ were negatively isolated. Trimming pared 3 bases from V and 7 bases from J, leaving 10 bases between. This CDR3 region has 11 residues. Germline values: CDR1 DFQATT, CDR2 SNEGSKA (reference sequence). cDNA came from around 0.5 to 1 ug RNA primed by random hexamers. Using its own MiXCR run on the immunoSEQ multiplex PCR reads, TCRdb lists one record per CDR3 protein. The sample has around 150,000 distinct CDR3 sequences; more than 85% are singletons. The receptor was isolated from a human donor with Susac syndrome. Material: CD4+ T cells from PBMCs. The chain is built from TRBV20-1 and TRBJ2-7; either TRBD1 or TRBD2 may fit D (5 bases each). The CDR3 spells CSASGTGEQYF. The CDR3 coding sequence is TGCAGTGCTAGCGGGACGGGGGAGCAGTACTTC.